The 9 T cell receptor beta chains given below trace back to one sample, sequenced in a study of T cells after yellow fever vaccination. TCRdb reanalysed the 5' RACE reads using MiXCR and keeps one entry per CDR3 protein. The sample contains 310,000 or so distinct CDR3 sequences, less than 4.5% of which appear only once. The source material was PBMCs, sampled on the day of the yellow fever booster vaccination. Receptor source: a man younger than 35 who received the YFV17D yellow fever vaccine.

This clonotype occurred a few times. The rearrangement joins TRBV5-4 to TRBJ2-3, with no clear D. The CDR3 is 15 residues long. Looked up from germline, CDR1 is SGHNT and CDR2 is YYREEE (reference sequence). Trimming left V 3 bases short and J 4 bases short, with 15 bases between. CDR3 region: CASSSFLRTADTQYF. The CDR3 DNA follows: TGTGCCAGCAGCTCCTTTCTCCGAACGGCAGATACGCAGTATTTT.

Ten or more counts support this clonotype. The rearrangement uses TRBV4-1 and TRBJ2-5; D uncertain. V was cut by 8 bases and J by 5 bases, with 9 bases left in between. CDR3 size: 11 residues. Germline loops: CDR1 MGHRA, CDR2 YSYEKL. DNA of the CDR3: TGCGCCAGCGGAGTGAGGGAGACCCAGTACTTC. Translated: CASGVRETQYF.

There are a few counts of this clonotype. The CDR3 DNA is TGTGCCAGCTCCGATCATACTAGCGGGGGCAGTGAGCAGTTCTTC. Protein sequence: CASSDHTSGGSEQFF. The V gene is TRBV9, the J gene TRBJ2-1; 11 bases match TRBD2. This CDR3 is 15 amino acids long. V shed 7 bases, J shed 9 bases, and the junction held 12 bases outside the gene matches. CDR1 SGDLS and CDR2 YYNGEE come from the germline V gene.

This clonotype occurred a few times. The CDR3: CASTSPTGTSGFEQFF. For the CDR3, the DNA is TGTGCCAGCACCTCCCCGACCGGGACTAGCGGTTTTGAGCAGTTCTTC. The chain recombines TRBV6-2 or TRBV6-3 with TRBJ2-1; the match to TRBD2 covers 11 bases. With V trimmed by 7 bases and J by 9 bases, 14 bases remained unmatched. Germline loops: CDR1 MNHEY, CDR2 SVGEGT. This CDR3 contains 16 residues.

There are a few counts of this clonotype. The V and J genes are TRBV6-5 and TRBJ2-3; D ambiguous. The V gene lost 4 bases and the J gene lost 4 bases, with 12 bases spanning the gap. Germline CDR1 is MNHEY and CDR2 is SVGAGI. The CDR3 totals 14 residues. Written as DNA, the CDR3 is TGTGCCAGCAGTTCCTCTGGAGATCCAGATACGCAGTATTTT. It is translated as CASSSSGDPDTQYF.

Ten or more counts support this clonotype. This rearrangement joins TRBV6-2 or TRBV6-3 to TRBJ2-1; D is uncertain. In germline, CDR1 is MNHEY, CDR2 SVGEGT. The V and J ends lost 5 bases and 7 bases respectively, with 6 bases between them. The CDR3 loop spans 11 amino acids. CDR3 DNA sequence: TGTGCCAGCAGTGGCGTTAATGAGCAGTTCTTC. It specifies CASSGVNEQFF.

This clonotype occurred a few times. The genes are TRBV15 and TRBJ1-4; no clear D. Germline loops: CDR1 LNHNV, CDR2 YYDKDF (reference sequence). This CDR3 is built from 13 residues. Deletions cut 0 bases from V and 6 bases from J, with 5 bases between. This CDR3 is CATSRDVDEKLFF. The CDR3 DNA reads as TGTGCCACCAGCAGAGATGTAGATGAAAAACTGTTTTTT.

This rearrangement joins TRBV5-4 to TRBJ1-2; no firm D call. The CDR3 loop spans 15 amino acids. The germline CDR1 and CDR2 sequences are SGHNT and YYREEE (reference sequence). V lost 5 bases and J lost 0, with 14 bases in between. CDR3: CASRPPGTANYGYTF. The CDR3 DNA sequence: TGTGCCAGCAGGCCACCGGGAACCGCTAACTATGGCTACACCTTC.

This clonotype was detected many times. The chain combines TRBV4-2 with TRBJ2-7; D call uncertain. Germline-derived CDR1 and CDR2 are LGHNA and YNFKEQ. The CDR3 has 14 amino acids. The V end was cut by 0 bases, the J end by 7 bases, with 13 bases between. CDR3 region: CASSQELGSWEQYF. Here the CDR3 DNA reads TGTGCCAGCAGCCAAGAATTAGGGTCTTGGGAGCAGTACTTC.